These 32 T cell receptor beta chains share one sample of origin, sequenced in a study of blood T cell repertoires in COVID-19. The repertoire was sequenced with immunoSEQ multiplex PCR; TCRdb's copy has only in-frame clones and lacks some. Of 200,000 to 300,000 clones in the sample, approximately 90% were seen once. Sequenced: PBMCs or T cells enriched from blood (not recorded which). These receptors all come from a woman aged 40 to 50 with acute COVID-19.

This chain connects TRBV7-8 to TRBJ1-2, with 8 bases aligning to TRBD1. The CDR3 sequence is 16 residues long. From germline, CDR1 is SGHVS and CDR2 FQNEAQ. V was clipped by 1 base and J by 1 base; unmatched bases: 5. CDR3 in amino acids: CASSLVGQGINYGYTF. The CDR3 DNA is TGTGCCAGCAGCTTAGTAGGACAGGGCATTAACTATGGCTACACCTTC.

The V gene is TRBV7-9, the J gene TRBJ2-2; TRBD1 agrees at 9 bases. Trimming removed 3 bases from V and 4 bases from J; junction bases left unmatched: 6. The CDR3 totals 16 residues. CDR1 is SEHNR, CDR2 FQNEAQ, per germline (reference sequence). The CDR3 is CASSLPTGQGTGELFF. The CDR3 region has the DNA TGTGCCAGCAGCTTGCCTACGGGACAGGGCACCGGGGAGCTGTTTTTT.

This clone was seen a handful of times. This sequence joins TRBV30 and TRBJ2-3, with TRBD2 matching over 7 bases. With V trimmed by 6 bases and J by 0 bases, 9 bases remained unmatched. The CDR3 is 15 residues long. CDR1 and CDR2 (germline): GTSNPN, SVGIG (reference sequence). CDR3: CACHASGTSTDTQYF. The CDR3 bases are TGTGCCTGCCATGCTAGCGGAACTAGCACAGATACGCAGTATTTT.

V gene TRBV27 combines with J gene TRBJ1-4, with 9 bases fitting TRBD1. Germline lookup yields CDR1 MNHEY and CDR2 SMNVEV (reference sequence). The CDR3 sequence is 14 residues long. V lost 5 bases to trimming and J lost 7 bases; unmatched junction nucleotides: 5. The CDR3 reads CASSVQGATEKLFF. The DNA for the CDR3 is TGTGCCAGCAGTGTACAGGGGGCTACTGAAAAACTGTTTTTT.

The chain has TRBV13 and TRBJ2-3; D may be TRBD1 (5 bases). This CDR3 is built from 15 residues. The V end lost 5 bases, the J end lost 2 bases, and 14 bases lay between the germline ends. Per germline, CDR1 PRHDT and CDR2 FYEKMQ (reference sequence). The DNA of the CDR3 is TGTGCCAGCAGCGGAAACAGGATGACCACAGATACGCAGTATTTT. This sequence encodes CASSGNRMTTDTQYF. The variable domain in full, with the rest retrieved from reference TRBV13 and TRBJ2-3, is AAGVIQSPRHLIKEKRETATLKCYPIPRHDTVYWYQQGPGQDPQFLISFYEKMQSDKGSIPDRFSAQQFSDYHSELNMSSLELGDSALYFCASSGNRMTTDTQYFGPGTRLTVL.

This chain connects TRBV19 to TRBJ2-5, with D tentatively TRBD2 (6 bases). The germline V gene has CDR1 LNHDA and CDR2 SQIVND (reference sequence). The CDR3 extends over 16 amino acids. Trimming left V 3 bases short and J 1 base short, with 15 bases between. The CDR3, as DNA: TGTGCCAGTAGTATGGGGACTGGGCCTCCCCAAGAGACCCAGTACTTC. Translation: CASSMGTGPPQETQYF.

On this clone itself: In the same sample, other DNA sequences code for this CDR3. This chain links TRBV12-3 or TRBV12-4 with TRBJ2-7; D not certain. The V and J ends lost 6 bases and 3 bases respectively, with 6 bases between them. The CDR3 consists of 11 residues. The CDR3 nucleotides are TGTGCCAGCAGCTCGGGCTACGAGCAGTACTTC. As protein: CASSSGYEQYF.

This clone was seen a handful of times. V is TRBV3-1 (or the pseudogene TRBV3-2) and J is TRBJ2-7, with D hard to call. From germline, CDR1 is LGHDT and CDR2 YNNKEL (reference sequence). The V and J ends lost 3 bases and 5 bases respectively, with 8 bases between them. The CDR3 extends over 12 amino acids. CDR3 amino acids: CASSHLEDEQYF. CDR3 nucleotides: TGTGCCAGCAGCCACCTTGAGGACGAGCAGTACTTC.

CDR3 region: CASSLGHNNEQFF. CDR3 DNA: TGTGCCAGCTCACTCGGACACAACAATGAGCAGTTCTTC. The rearrangement links TRBV18 to TRBJ2-1; the D gene is possibly TRBD1 (5 bases). V lost 4 bases, J lost 5 bases, and 9 bases lay in between. The CDR3 spans 13 residues. In germline, CDR1 is KGHSH, CDR2 LQKENI.

V is TRBV6-6 and J is TRBJ1-1; a weak D match, TRBD1 (5 bases). CDR1 is MNHNY, CDR2 SVGAGI, per germline (reference sequence). V was clipped by 5 bases and J by 0 bases, with 25 bases between them. CDR3 size: 19 residues. The CDR3 spells CASSRPPGRGGLMNTEAFF. CDR3 nucleotides: TGTGCCAGCAGTCGCCCACCGGGGAGGGGAGGGCTGATGAACACTGAAGCTTTCTTT.

The rearrangement links TRBV6-2 or TRBV6-3 to TRBJ2-5; 8 bases are a match to TRBD2. CDR3 length: 17 amino acids. The V gene's germline CDR1 is MNHEY and CDR2 SVGEGT. Trimming removed 2 bases from V and 2 bases from J; junction bases left unmatched: 10. The CDR3 sequence: CASSYAITGGRQETQYF. The CDR3 DNA is TGTGCCAGCAGTTACGCGATAACGGGAGGGCGGCAAGAGACCCAGTACTTC.

The V and J genes are TRBV27 and TRBJ1-1, with no clear D. Looked up from germline, CDR1 is MNHEY and CDR2 is SMNVEV (reference sequence). The CDR3 is 14 residues long. Trimming cost V 2 bases and J 1 base, with 8 bases left between them. For the CDR3, the DNA is TGTGCCAGCAGTTTAGCCCGCGGGAACACTGAAGCTTTCTTT. Residues: CASSLARGNTEAFF.

This clone came up once. This chain links TRBV7-9 with TRBJ2-1; the match to TRBD1 covers 9 bases. With V trimmed by 5 bases and J by 15 bases, 14 bases remained unmatched. The CDR3 loop spans 14 amino acids. CDR1 is SEHNR and CDR2 is FQNEAQ in the germline V gene (reference sequence). The CDR3 loop is CASSLTMGNRGPFF. The CDR3 DNA reads as TGTGCCAGCAGCCTAACTATGGGTAACAGGGGGCCGTTCTTC. Complete variable domain (other parts from reference TRBV7-9 and TRBJ2-1): DTGVSQNPRHKITKRGQNVTFRCDPISEHNRLYWYRQTLGQGPEFLTYFQNEAQLEKSRLLSDRFSAERPKGSFSTLEIQRTEQGDSAMYLCASSLTMGNRGPFFGPGTRLTVL.

The rearrangement links TRBV4-1 to TRBJ1-5; no clear D gene. Germline V gene lookup returns CDR1 MGHRA and CDR2 YSYEKL. The CDR3 covers 15 residues. V was clipped by 4 bases and J by 0 bases, with 10 bases between them. The CDR3 DNA is TGCGCCAGCAGCCTAACGGGTTATAGCAATCAGCCCCAGCATTTT. Residues: CASSLTGYSNQPQHF.

This chain connects TRBV7-9 to TRBJ2-7; TRBD2 is a possible D gene (5 bases). Germline CDR1 is SEHNR and CDR2 is FQNEAQ (reference sequence). Trimming stripped 1 base from V and 6 bases from J, with 7 bases between. The CDR3 spans 12 residues. The CDR3 DNA reads TGTGCCAGCAGCTTAGAAGGGAGCGAGCAGTACGTC. This translates into CASSLEGSEQYV.

This clone has only one observation. The chain employs TRBV6-5 and TRBJ2-2; tentative D call: TRBD1 (5 bases). CDR3 size: 16 residues. Germline values: CDR1 MNHEY, CDR2 SVGAGI. Trimming stripped 0 bases from V and 4 bases from J, with 12 bases between. The chain's CDR3 is CASSYSFLRGTGELFF. The CDR3 DNA reads as TGTGCCAGCAGTTACTCGTTTCTTAGGGGCACCGGGGAGCTGTTTTTT.

The V and J genes are TRBV12-5 and TRBJ2-3; TRBD2 aligns across 8 bases. Germline V gene data show CDR1 as LGHNT and CDR2 as FRNRAP. The CDR3 sequence is 14 residues long. V lost 3 bases and J lost 6; bases outside the gene matches: 5. The CDR3 reads CASGFGLASDTQYF. CDR3 in DNA: TGTGCTAGTGGTTTCGGACTAGCATCTGATACGCAGTATTTT.

J is TRBJ1-1 and V is TRBV18; 9 nucleotides match TRBD1. The V and J ends lost 5 bases and 11 bases, in that order; junction bases with no gene match: 15. This CDR3 has 15 amino acids. Germline-derived CDR1 and CDR2 are KGHSH and LQKENI. For the CDR3, the DNA is TGTGCCAGCTCATCGTCATCGGGACAGGGTTTGGATGCTTTCTTT. Its protein product is CASSSSSGQGLDAFF.

The rearrangement links TRBV30 to TRBJ2-7; tentative D call: TRBD2 (6 bases). CDR3 length: 16 residues. The V end was cut by 3 bases, the J end by 0 bases, with 18 bases between. CDR1 is GTSNPN and CDR2 is SVGIG in the germline V gene (reference sequence). CDR3 nucleotide sequence: TGTGCCTGGAGCGGTGCGCGCGGGGTCCTCTCCTACGAGCAGTACTTC. This codes for CAWSGARGVLSYEQYF.

CDR3 region: CASSPTSSYEQYF. CDR3 bases: TGTGCCAGCAGCCCGACTAGCTCCTACGAGCAGTACTTC. The V call is TRBV12-3 or TRBV12-4, the J call TRBJ2-7, with a weak D call TRBD2 (6 bases). V shed 6 bases and J shed 0 bases, with 9 bases lying between them. The CDR3 contains 13 residues.

The J gene is TRBJ2-5, the V gene TRBV9; 10 bases fit TRBD2. The junction had 3 bases not matched to a gene; V was cut back by 0 bases and J by 1 base. CDR3 length: 16 residues. Looked up from germline, CDR1 is SGDLS and CDR2 is YYNGEE. The CDR3 DNA sequence: TGTGCCAGCAGCGTAGGGACTAGCGGCACCCAAGAGACCCAGTACTTC. Its translation is CASSVGTSGTQETQYF.

V gene TRBV29-1 combines with J gene TRBJ1-1, with D unresolved. Trimming took off 4 bases at V and 5 bases at J, with 17 bases between the two ends. Looked up from germline, CDR1 is SQVTM and CDR2 is ANQGSEA. The CDR3 consists of 14 residues. CDR3 sequence reads: CSVVVVEGWTEAFF. The CDR3 DNA reads as TGCAGCGTTGTTGTGGTGGAGGGTTGGACTGAAGCTTTCTTT.

J is TRBJ2-5 and V is TRBV5-8; 7 bases are a match to TRBD2. The CDR3 has 14 amino acids. Per germline, CDR1 SGHTS and CDR2 YDEGEE. V gave up 3 bases and J gave up 2 bases; unmatched junction bases: 4. CDR3 nucleotide sequence: TGTGCCAGCAGCTCCCGACTAGCTCAAGAGACCCAGTACTTC. Encoded protein: CASSSRLAQETQYF.

The rearrangement joins TRBV27 to TRBJ1-6; D is unclear. Per germline, CDR1 MNHEY and CDR2 SMNVEV (reference sequence). Trimming shortened V by 5 bases and J by 9 bases, and 14 bases separated the two germline ends. CDR3 length equals 14 residues. DNA for the CDR3: TGTGCCAGCAGTCGCAAAGACGGGAGTTCACCCCTCCACTTT. Amino acid sequence: CASSRKDGSSPLHF.

This chain links TRBV5-4 with TRBJ2-5, with TRBD2 matching over 14 bases. The CDR3 sequence is 16 residues long. V was clipped by 4 bases and J by 5 bases; unmatched bases: 7. Germline V CDR1 and CDR2: SGHNT, YYREEE (reference sequence). The CDR3 loop reads CASSKTSGRALETQYF. The CDR3 DNA sequence: TGTGCCAGCAGCAAGACTAGCGGGAGGGCCCTCGAGACCCAGTACTTC.

The CDR3 region is CASSQDFRLAGGNEQFF. The CDR3 bases are TGTGCCAGCAGCCAAGATTTCCGACTAGCGGGAGGCAATGAGCAGTTCTTC. This sequence joins TRBV3-1 (or the pseudogene TRBV3-2) and TRBJ2-1, with TRBD2 matching 13 bases. The CDR3 contains 17 residues. Unmatched junction bases numbered 5, after V lost 0 bases and J lost 6 bases. In germline, CDR1 is LGHDT, CDR2 YNNKEL (reference sequence).

The J gene is TRBJ1-2, the V gene TRBV4-2; 7 bases match TRBD1. Losses at the gene ends were 2 bases for V and 8 bases for J; bases not matched to a gene: 11. The CDR3 is 15 residues long. Germline lookup yields CDR1 LGHNA and CDR2 YNFKEQ. The DNA of the CDR3 is TGTGCCAGCAGCCAACCCGGCAGGGGGTTGGACGGCTACACCTTC. This translates into CASSQPGRGLDGYTF.

The V gene is TRBV2, the J gene TRBJ1-5, with 7 bases aligning to TRBD1. The CDR3 contains 16 residues. The V gene end was trimmed by 4 bases and the J gene end by 1 base; junction bases not matched to a gene: 7. The germline V gene has CDR1 SNHLY and CDR2 FYNNEI. CDR3 sequence reads: CASSGPGGGSNQPQHF. The DNA for the CDR3 is TGTGCCAGCAGTGGTCCAGGGGGTGGGAGCAATCAGCCCCAGCATTTT.

The genes are TRBV28 and TRBJ1-1, with D perhaps TRBD1 (6 bases). V dropped 3 bases and J dropped 4 bases, with 9 bases sitting between them. The CDR3 is made up of 13 amino acids. Germline lookup yields CDR1 MDHEN and CDR2 SYDVKM. The CDR3: CASSLAGVTEAFF. The CDR3 DNA follows: TGTGCCAGCAGTTTGGCAGGGGTCACTGAAGCTTTCTTT.

The chain joins TRBV4-3 to TRBJ2-5; 8 nucleotides match TRBD1. CDR3 length equals 17 residues. Germline loops: CDR1 LGHNA, CDR2 YSLEER. Germline trimming cut 1 base from V and 4 bases from J; bases unmatched to any gene: 11. CDR3 sequence (DNA): TGCGCCAGCAGCCAAGGGGCGGGACAGGTGGTTTCAGAGACCCAGTACTTC. It codes for CASSQGAGQVVSETQYF.

This chain joins TRBV11-3 and TRBJ1-4; 9 bases agree with TRBD1. The germline V gene encodes CDR1 SGHNT and CDR2 YENEEA. V trimming: 1 base; J trimming: 4 bases; junction bases outside the gene matches: 7. The CDR3 extends over 17 amino acids. The CDR3 loop reads CASSLVRRDRDNEKLFF. In DNA, the CDR3 is TGTGCCAGCAGCTTAGTACGACGGGACAGGGATAATGAAAAACTGTTTTTT.

This sequence joins TRBV30 and TRBJ2-1, with D perhaps matching TRBD2 (6 bases). Germline CDR1 reads GTSNPN; CDR2 reads SVGIG (reference sequence). The CDR3 is made up of 18 amino acids. V lost 0 bases, J lost 5 bases, and 23 bases lay in between. CDR3 sequence reads: CAWSVGFFGGPDHNEQFF. The CDR3 DNA sequence: TGTGCCTGGAGTGTAGGTTTTTTCGGGGGACCCGACCACAATGAGCAGTTCTTC.